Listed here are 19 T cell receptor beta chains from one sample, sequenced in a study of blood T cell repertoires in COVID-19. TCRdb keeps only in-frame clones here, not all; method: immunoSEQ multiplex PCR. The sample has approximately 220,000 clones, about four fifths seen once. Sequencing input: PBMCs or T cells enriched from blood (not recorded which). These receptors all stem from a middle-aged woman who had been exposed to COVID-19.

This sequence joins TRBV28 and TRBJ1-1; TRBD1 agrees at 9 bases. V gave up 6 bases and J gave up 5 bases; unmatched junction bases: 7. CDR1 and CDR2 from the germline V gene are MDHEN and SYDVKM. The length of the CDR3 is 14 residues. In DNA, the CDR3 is TGTGCCAGCAGGCCGGACAGGGGAGGGACTGAAGCTTTCTTT. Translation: CASRPDRGGTEAFF.

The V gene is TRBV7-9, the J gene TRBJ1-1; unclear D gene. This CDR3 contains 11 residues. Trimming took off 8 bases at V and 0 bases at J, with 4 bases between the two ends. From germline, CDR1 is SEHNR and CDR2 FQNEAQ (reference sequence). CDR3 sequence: CASGLNTEAFF. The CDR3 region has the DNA TGTGCCAGCGGCCTGAACACTGAAGCTTTCTTT.

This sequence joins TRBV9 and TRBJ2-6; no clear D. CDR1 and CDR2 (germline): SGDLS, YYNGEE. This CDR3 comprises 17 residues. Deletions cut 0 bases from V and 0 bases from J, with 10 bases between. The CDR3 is CASSVEQASSGANVLTF. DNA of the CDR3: TGTGCCAGCAGCGTAGAGCAGGCGAGCTCTGGGGCCAACGTCCTGACTTTC.

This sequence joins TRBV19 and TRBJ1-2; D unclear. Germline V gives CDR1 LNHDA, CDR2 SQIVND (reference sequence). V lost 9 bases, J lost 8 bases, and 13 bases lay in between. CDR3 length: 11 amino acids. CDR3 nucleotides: TGTGCCAGCAGTCTACTGGGCGGCTACACCTTC. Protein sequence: CASSLLGGYTF.

The CDR3 reads CASSPPGGQGEIRSYNSPLHF. DNA of the CDR3: TGCGCCAGCAGCCCTCCCGGGGGACAGGGGGAAATTCGGTCCTATAATTCACCCCTCCACTTT. The J gene is TRBJ1-6, the V gene TRBV4-1; 11 bases fit TRBD1. The CDR3 has 21 amino acids. Trimming cost V 4 bases and J 1 base; bases outside gene matches: 15. From germline, CDR1 is MGHRA and CDR2 YSYEKL.

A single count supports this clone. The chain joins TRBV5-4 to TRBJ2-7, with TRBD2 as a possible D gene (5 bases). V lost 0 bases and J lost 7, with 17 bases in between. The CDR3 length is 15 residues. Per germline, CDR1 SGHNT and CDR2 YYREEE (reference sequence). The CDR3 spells CASSLDSKYTGEQYF. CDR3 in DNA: TGTGCCAGCAGCTTGGACAGTAAATACACGGGGGAGCAGTACTTC.

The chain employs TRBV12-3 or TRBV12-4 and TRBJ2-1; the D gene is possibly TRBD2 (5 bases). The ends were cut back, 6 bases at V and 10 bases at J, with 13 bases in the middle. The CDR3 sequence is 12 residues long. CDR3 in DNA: TGTGCCAGCAGGCTACCGGGCGGGGAGCAGTTCTTC. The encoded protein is CASRLPGGEQFF.

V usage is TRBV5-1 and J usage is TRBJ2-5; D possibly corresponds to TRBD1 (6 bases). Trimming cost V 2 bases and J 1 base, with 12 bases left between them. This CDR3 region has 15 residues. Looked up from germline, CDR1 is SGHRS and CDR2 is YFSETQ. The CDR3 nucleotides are TGCGCCAGCAGCTTACCAGGGGCTACCCAAGAGACCCAGTACTTC. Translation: CASSLPGATQETQYF. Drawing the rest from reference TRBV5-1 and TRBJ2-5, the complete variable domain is KAGVTQTPRYLIKTRGQQVTLSCSPISGHRSVSWYQQTPGQGLQFLFEYFSETQRNKGNFPGRFSGRQFSNSRSEMNVSTLELGDSALYLCASSLPGATQETQYFGPGTRLLVL.

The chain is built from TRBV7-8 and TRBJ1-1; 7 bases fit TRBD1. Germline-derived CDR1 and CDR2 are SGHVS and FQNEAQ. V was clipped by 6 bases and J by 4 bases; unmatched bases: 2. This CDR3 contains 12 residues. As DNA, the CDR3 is TGTGCCAGCAGACGACAGGGCACTGAAGCTTTCTTT. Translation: CASRRQGTEAFF.

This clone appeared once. The CDR3 DNA sequence: TGTGCCAGCAGTTGGACAGGGGCTGGGTACCAAGAGACCCAGTACTTC. Translated: CASSWTGAGYQETQYF. This sequence joins TRBV6-5 and TRBJ2-5; 9 bases are shared with TRBD1. The CDR3 has 16 amino acids. The trim removed 4 bases at V and 0 bases at J, leaving 6 bases unmatched. Germline-derived CDR1 and CDR2 are MNHEY and SVGAGI.

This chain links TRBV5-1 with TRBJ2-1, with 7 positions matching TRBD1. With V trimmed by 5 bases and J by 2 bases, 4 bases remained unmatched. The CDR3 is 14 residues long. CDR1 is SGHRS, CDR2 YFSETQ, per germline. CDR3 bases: TGCGCCAGCAGGCTGGGACAGACCTACAATGAGCAGTTCTTC. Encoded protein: CASRLGQTYNEQFF.

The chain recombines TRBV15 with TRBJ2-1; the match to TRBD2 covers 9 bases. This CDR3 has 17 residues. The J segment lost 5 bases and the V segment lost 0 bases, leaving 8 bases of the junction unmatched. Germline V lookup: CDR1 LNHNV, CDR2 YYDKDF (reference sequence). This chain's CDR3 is CATSRDRRGGDHNEQFF. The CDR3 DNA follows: TGTGCCACCAGCAGAGATCGGCGGGGGGGTGACCACAATGAGCAGTTCTTC. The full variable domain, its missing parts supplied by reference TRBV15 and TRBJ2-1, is DAMVIQNPRYQVTQFGKPVTLSCSQTLNHNVMYWYQQKSSQAPKLLFHYYDKDFNNEADTPDNFQSRRPNTSFCFLDIRSPGLGDTAMYLCATSRDRRGGDHNEQFFGPGTRLTVL.

The CDR3 here is CAISEAGQGYAGYTF. In nucleotides, the CDR3 is TGTGCCATCAGTGAGGCAGGACAGGGATACGCTGGCTACACCTTC. The chain couples TRBV10-3 to TRBJ1-2; 8 bases are shared with TRBD1. Germline values: CDR1 ENHRY, CDR2 SYGVKD. The ends lost 2 bases at V and 7 bases at J; junction bases unmatched: 9. The CDR3 sequence is 15 residues long.

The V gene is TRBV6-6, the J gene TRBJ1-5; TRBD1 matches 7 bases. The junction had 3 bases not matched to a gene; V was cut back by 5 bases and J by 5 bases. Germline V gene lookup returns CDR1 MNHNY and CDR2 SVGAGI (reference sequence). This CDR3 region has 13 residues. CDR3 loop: CASSRQGDQPQHF. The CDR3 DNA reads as TGTGCCAGCAGTAGACAGGGAGATCAGCCCCAGCATTTT.

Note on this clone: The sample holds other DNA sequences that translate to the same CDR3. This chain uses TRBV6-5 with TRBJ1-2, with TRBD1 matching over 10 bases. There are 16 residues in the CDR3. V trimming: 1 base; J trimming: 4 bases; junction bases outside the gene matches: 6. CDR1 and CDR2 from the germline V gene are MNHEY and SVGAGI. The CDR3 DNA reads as TGTGCCAGCAGTTACTTGAGGACAGGGGGGGGCTATGGCTACACCTTC. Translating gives CASSYLRTGGGYGYTF.

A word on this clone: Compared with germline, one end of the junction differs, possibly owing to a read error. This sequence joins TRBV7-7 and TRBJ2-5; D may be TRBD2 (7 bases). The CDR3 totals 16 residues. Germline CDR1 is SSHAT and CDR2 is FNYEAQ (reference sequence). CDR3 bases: TGTGCTAGCAGCTTAGCCGCGGGGGCGGGAGAAGAGACCCAGTACTTC. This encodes CASSLAAGAGEETQYF.

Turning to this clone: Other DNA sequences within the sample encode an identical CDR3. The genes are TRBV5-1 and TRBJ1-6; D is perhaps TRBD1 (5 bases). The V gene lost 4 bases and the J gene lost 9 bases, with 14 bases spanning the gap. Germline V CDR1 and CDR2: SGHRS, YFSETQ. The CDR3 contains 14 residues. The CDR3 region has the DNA TGCGCCAGCAGCCCCGGGCAGGGAGGTTCACCCCTCCACTTT. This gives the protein CASSPGQGGSPLHF.

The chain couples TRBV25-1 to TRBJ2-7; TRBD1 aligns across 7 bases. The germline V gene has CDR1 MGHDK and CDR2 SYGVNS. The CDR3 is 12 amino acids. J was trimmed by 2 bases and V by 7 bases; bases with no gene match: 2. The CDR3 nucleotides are TGTGCCAGCACCCAGGGGGCCTACGAGCAGTACTTC. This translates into CASTQGAYEQYF.

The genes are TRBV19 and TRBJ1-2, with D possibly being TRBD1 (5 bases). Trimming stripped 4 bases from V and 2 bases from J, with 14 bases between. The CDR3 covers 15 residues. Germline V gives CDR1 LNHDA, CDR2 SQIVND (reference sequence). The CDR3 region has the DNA TGTGCCAGTAGTACCGATTACAGGTTCAACTATGGCTACACCTTC. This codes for CASSTDYRFNYGYTF. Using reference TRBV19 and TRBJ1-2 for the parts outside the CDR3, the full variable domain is DGGITQSPKYLFRKEGQNVTLSCEQNLNHDAMYWYRQDPGQGLRLIYYSQIVNDFQKGDIAEGYSVSREKKESFPLTVTSAQKNPTAFYLCASSTDYRFNYGYTFGSGTRLTVV.